Listed here are 7 T cell receptor beta chains from one sample, sequenced in a study of liver allograft versus peripheral blood T cells. In the study overall: Recipients' peripheral blood served as the comparator for T cell receptor repertoires in transplanted livers.

TCRdb reprocessed the reads via MiXCR and lists one record per CDR3 protein. The sample lists roughly 13,000 distinct CDR3 sequences, approximately 22% occurring once. Receptors originate from a human patient who had a liver transplant. A subset of T cells may come from the graft donor.

This clonotype is medium-sized in the sample. The CDR3 DNA sequence: TGTGCCATCAGCCCCTTACAGGGGAACACTGAAGCTTTCTTT. Translating gives CAISPLQGNTEAFF. This chain links TRBV10-3 with TRBJ1-1; D might be TRBD1 (6 bases). V was cut by 6 bases and J by 1 base, with 12 bases left in between. This CDR3 comprises 14 residues. In germline, CDR1 is ENHRY, CDR2 SYGVKD.

The sample holds a few counts of this clonotype. The chain joins TRBV11-1 to TRBJ1-1; a possible D gene is TRBD1 (5 bases). The CDR3 spans 14 residues. Trimming removed 3 bases from V and 6 bases from J, with 14 bases in between. CDR1 is SGHAT, CDR2 FQDESV, per germline (reference sequence). Written as DNA, the CDR3 is TGTGCCAGCAGCTTCCAGTCAGGGCGGTCTGAAGCTTTCTTT. Translation gives CASSFQSGRSEAFF.

Worth noting for this clonotype: A much larger clone lies one base from this, so it may be a read error. The chain employs TRBV29-1 and TRBJ1-1; no firm D call. The CDR3 contains 12 residues. In germline, CDR1 is SQVTM, CDR2 ANQGSEA. Here the CDR3 DNA reads TGCACCATTGTACCAGAATTCACTGAAGCTTTCTTT. Protein: CTIVPEFTEAFF.

The rearrangement joins TRBV19 to TRBJ1-3; TRBD1 matches 7 bases. The CDR3 runs to 15 residues. The V gene end was trimmed by 4 bases and the J gene end by 2 bases; junction bases not matched to a gene: 5. Germline V lookup: CDR1 LNHDA, CDR2 SQIVND (reference sequence). DNA of the CDR3: TGTGCCAGTAGTACCACAGGGGCGGCTGGAAACACCATATATTTT. This encodes CASSTTGAAGNTIYF. Using reference TRBV19 and TRBJ1-3 for the parts outside the CDR3, the full variable domain is DGGITQSPKYLFRKEGQNVTLSCEQNLNHDAMYWYRQDPGQGLRLIYYSQIVNDFQKGDIAEGYSVSREKKESFPLTVTSAQKNPTAFYLCASSTTGAAGNTIYFGEGSWLTVV.

This clonotype is deemed medium-sized (0.01 to 0.1%). The gene calls are TRBV27 and TRBJ1-2; 7 bases fit TRBD1. The germline V gene encodes CDR1 MNHEY and CDR2 SMNVEV (reference sequence). V gave up 5 bases and J gave up 2 bases; unmatched junction bases: 8. The length of the CDR3 is 15 residues. Here the CDR3 reads CASSDRQGFNYGYTF. The CDR3 DNA reads TGTGCCAGCAGTGACCGACAGGGTTTCAACTATGGCTACACCTTC.

The sample holds a few counts of this clonotype. V gene TRBV10-3 combines with J gene TRBJ2-2; the match to TRBD1 covers 9 bases. The CDR3 runs to 13 residues. CDR1 and CDR2 from the germline V gene are ENHRY and SYGVKD. V dropped 10 bases and J dropped 5; count of bases not matched to a gene: 5. As DNA, the CDR3 is TGTGCCAGCAGGGACAGGGAGACCGGGGAGCTGTTTTTT. Its protein product is CASRDRETGELFF.

The chain is built from TRBV7-2 and TRBJ1-2, with 9 bases that match TRBD1. CDR1 SGHTA and CDR2 FQGNSA come from the germline V gene. After removal of 5 bases from V and 5 bases from J, the junction contained 3 bases not matched to a gene. This CDR3 region has 13 residues. The CDR3 loop reads CASSTGTGYGYTF. The DNA of the CDR3 is TGTGCCAGCAGCACCGGGACAGGGTATGGCTACACCTTC. Based on the CDR3 plus reference TRBV7-2 and TRBJ1-2, the full variable domain is GAGVSQSPSNKVTEKGKDVELRCDPISGHTALYWYRQSLGQGLEFLIYFQGNSAPDKSGLPSDRFSAERTGGSVSTLTIQRTQQEDSAVYLCASSTGTGYGYTFGSGTRLTVV.